This T cell receptor (beta chain) came from a study of response to subunit inactivated influenza vaccine. Whole-study findings and limits: Researchers suggested that each seasonal influenza vaccination recruits few new T cells.

Each CDR3 protein is one row after TCRdb ran MiXCR on the RT-PCR reads. The sample lists just over 300,000 distinct CDR3 sequences; around a fifth were seen once. At least ten counts were recorded for this clonotype. The antigen is undetermined. Trimming cost V 2 bases and J 14 bases, with 18 bases left between them. The CDR3 consists of 14 residues. Germline lookup yields CDR1 SGHTA and CDR2 FQGNSA. The chain carries TRBV7-2 and TRBJ1-4; tentatively, D is TRBD1 (6 bases). The receptor was isolated from a man aged 50-75 years who received an inactivated influenza vaccine. The sequenced sample was PBMCs from blood, obtained less than 22 months after vaccination. CDR3 sequence reads: CASSLYRDNGVLFF. The DNA of the CDR3 is TGTGCCAGCAGCTTATACCGGGACAACGGAGTCCTGTTTTTT. Based on the CDR3 plus reference TRBV7-2 and TRBJ1-4, the full variable domain is GAGVSQSPSNKVTEKGKDVELRCDPISGHTALYWYRQSLGQGLEFLIYFQGNSAPDKSGLPSDRFSAERTGGSVSTLTIQRTQQEDSAVYLCASSLYRDNGVLFFGSGTQLSVL.